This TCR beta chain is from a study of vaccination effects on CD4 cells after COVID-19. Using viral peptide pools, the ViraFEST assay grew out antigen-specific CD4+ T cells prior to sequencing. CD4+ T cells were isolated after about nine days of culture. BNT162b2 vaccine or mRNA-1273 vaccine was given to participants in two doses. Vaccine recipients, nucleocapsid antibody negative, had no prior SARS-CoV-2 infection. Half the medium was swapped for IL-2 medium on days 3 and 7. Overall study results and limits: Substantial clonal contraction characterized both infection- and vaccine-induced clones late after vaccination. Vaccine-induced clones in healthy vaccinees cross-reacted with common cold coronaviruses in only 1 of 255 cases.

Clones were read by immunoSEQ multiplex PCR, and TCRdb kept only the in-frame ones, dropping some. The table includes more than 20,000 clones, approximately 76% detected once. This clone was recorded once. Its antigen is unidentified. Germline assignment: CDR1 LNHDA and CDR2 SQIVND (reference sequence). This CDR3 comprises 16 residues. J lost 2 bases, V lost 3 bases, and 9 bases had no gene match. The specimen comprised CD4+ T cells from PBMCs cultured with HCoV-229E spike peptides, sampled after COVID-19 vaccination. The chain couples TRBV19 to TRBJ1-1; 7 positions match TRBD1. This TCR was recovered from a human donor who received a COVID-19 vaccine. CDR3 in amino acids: CASSIPPTGPNTEAFF. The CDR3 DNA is TGTGCCAGTAGTATCCCCCCGACAGGGCCCAACACTGAAGCTTTCTTT.